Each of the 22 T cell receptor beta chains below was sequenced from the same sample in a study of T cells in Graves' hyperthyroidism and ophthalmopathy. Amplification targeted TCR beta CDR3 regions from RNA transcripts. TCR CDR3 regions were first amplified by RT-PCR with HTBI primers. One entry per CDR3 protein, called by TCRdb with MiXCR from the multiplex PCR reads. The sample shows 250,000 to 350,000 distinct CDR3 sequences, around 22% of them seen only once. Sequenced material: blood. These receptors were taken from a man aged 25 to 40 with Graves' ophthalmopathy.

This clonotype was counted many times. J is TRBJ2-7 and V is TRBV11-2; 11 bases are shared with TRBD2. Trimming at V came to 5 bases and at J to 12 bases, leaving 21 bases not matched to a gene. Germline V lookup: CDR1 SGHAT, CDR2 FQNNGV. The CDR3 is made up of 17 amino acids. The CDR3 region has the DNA TGTGCCAGCAGCCTAGGGACTAGCGGAGGTCTACGAGCGGGCAGGTACTTC. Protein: CASSLGTSGGLRAGRYF.

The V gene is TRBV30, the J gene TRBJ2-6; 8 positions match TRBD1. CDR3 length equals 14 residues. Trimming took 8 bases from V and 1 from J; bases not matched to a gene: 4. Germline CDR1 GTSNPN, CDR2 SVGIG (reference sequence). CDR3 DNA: TGTGCCGCAACAGGGGGGTCTGGGGCCAACGTCCTGACTTTC. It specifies CAATGGSGANVLTF. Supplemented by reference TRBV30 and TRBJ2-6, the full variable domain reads SQTIHQWPATLVQPVGSPLSLECTVEGTSNPNLYWYRQAAGRGLQLLFYSVGIGQISSEVPQNLSASRPQDRQFILSSKKLLLSDSGFYLCAATGGSGANVLTFGAGSRLTVL.

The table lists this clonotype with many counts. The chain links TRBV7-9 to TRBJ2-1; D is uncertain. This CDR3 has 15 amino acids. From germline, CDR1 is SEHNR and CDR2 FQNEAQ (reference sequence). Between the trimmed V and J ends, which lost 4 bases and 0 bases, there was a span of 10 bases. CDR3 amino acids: CASSSTPSSYNEQFF. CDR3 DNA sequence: TGTGCCAGCAGCTCGACTCCTAGCTCCTACAATGAGCAGTTCTTC.

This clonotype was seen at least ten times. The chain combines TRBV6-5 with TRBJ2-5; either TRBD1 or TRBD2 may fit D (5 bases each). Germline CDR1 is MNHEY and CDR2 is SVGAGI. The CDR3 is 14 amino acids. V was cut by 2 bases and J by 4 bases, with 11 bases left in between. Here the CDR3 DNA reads TGTGCCAGCAGTTACCGGGACGGAGGAGAGACCCAGTACTTC. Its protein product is CASSYRDGGETQYF.

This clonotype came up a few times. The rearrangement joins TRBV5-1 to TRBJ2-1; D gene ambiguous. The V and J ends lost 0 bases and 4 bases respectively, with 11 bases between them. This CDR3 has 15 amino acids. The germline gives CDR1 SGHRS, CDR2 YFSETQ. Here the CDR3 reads CASSLAPGFYNEQFF. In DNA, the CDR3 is TGCGCCAGCAGCTTGGCCCCGGGCTTTTACAATGAGCAGTTCTTC.

The CDR3 is CASSYGTENTGELFF. The CDR3, as DNA: TGTGCCAGCAGCTACGGGACGGAGAACACCGGGGAGCTGTTTTTT. The rearrangement links TRBV5-6 to TRBJ2-2; D tentatively reads TRBD1 or TRBD2 (5 bases each). Looked up from germline, CDR1 is SGHDT and CDR2 is YYEEEE. This CDR3 is built from 15 residues. Between the trimmed V and J ends, which lost 3 bases and 1 base, there was a span of 10 bases.

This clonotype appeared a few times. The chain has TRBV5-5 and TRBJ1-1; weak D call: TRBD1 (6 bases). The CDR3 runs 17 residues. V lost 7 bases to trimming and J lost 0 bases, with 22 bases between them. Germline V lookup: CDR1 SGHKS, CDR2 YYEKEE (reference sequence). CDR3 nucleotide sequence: TGTGCCAGCTCCTGGGTCCTCCAGGGGCCTATGAACACTGAAGCTTTCTTT. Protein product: CASSWVLQGPMNTEAFF. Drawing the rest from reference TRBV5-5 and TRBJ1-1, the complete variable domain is DAGVTQSPTHLIKTRGQQVTLRCSPISGHKSVSWYQQVLGQGPQFIFQYYEKEERGRGNFPDRFSARQFPNYSSELNVNALLLGDSALYLCASSWVLQGPMNTEAFFGQGTRLTVV.

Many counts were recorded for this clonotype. The CDR3 region is CASSLDRMSNQPQHF. The CDR3, as DNA: TGTGCCAGCAGCTTGGACAGAATGAGCAATCAGCCCCAGCATTTT. This chain links TRBV7-8 with TRBJ1-5; possibly TRBD1 for D (6 bases). CDR3 length equals 15 residues. V shed 3 bases and J shed 1 base, with 10 bases lying between them. From germline, CDR1 is SGHVS and CDR2 FQNEAQ.

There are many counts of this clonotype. CDR3 in DNA: TGCAGTGGCCAACCTAACTCCGGAACCTACGAGCAGTACTTC. Translated: CSGQPNSGTYEQYF. J is TRBJ2-7 and V is TRBV20-1; D gene ambiguous. V was pared by 7 bases and J by 2 bases, with 18 bases between. CDR3 length: 14 residues. Germline loops: CDR1 DFQATT, CDR2 SNEGSKA (reference sequence).

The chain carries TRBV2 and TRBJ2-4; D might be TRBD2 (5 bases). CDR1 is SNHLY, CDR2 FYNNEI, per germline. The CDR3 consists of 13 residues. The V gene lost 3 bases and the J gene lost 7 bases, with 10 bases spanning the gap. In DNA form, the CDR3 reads TGTGCCAGCAGTGAGACCTGGGAGAACATTCAGTACTTC. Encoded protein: CASSETWENIQYF.

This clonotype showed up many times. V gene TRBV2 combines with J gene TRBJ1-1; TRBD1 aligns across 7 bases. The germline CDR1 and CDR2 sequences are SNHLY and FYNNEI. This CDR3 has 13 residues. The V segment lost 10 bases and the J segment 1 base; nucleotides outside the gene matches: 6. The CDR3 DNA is TGTGCCAACAGGGACAGAGAGAACACTGAAGCTTTCTTT. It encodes CANRDRENTEAFF.

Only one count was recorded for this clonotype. The CDR3 DNA is TGTGCCAGCAGCAGGTTACAGATCTCCTACGAGCAGTACTTC. Encoded protein: CASSRLQISYEQYF. The gene calls are TRBV13 and TRBJ2-7, with D uncertain. V gave up 5 bases and J gave up 0 bases, with 11 bases separating them. The CDR3 runs to 14 residues. The germline CDR1 and CDR2 sequences are PRHDT and FYEKMQ (reference sequence).

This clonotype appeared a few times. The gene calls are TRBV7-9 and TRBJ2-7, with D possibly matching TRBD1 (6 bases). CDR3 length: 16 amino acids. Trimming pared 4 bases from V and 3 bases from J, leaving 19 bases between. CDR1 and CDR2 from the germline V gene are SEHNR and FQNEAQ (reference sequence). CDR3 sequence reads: CASSYRAGQGIYEQYF. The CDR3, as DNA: TGTGCCAGCAGCTACCGTGCAGGTCAGGGGATCTACGAGCAGTACTTC.

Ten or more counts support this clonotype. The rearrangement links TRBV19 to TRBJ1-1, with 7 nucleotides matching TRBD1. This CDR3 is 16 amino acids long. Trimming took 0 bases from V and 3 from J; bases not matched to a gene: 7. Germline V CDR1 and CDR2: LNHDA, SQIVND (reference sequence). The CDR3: CASSIDVQGTDTEAFF. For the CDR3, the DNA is TGTGCCAGTAGTATAGATGTACAGGGGACGGACACTGAAGCTTTCTTT.

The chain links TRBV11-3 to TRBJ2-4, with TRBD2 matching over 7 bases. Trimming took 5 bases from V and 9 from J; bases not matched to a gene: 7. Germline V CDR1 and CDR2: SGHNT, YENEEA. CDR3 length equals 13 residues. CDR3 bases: TGTGCCAGCAGCCCCGGGGAGGGCGGCATTCAGTACTTC. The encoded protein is CASSPGEGGIQYF.

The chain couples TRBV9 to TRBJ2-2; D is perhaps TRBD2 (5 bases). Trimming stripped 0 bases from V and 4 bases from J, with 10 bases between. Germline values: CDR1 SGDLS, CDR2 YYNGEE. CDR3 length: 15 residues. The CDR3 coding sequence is TGTGCCAGCAGCGTAGGGCTAGCCCCCACCGGGGAGCTGTTTTTT. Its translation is CASSVGLAPTGELFF.

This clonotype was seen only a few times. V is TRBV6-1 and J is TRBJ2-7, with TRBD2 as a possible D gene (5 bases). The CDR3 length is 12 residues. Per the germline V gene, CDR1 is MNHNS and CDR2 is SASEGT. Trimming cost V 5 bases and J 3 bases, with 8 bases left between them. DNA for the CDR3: TGTGCCAGCAGTTCGCGGGTCTACGAGCAGTACTTC. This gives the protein CASSSRVYEQYF.

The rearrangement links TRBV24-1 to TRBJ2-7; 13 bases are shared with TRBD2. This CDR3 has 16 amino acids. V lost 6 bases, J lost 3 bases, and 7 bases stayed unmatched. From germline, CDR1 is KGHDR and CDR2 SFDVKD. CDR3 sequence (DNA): TGTGCCACCAGTAGTGGACTAGCGGGAGAACTCTACGAGCAGTACTTC. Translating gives CATSSGLAGELYEQYF.

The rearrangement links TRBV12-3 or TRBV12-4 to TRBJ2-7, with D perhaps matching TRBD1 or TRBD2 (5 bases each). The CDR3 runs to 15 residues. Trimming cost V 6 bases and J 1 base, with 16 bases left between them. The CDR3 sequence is CASRSPGRDSYEQYF. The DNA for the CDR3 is TGTGCCAGCAGATCACCGGGACGGGATTCCTACGAGCAGTACTTC.

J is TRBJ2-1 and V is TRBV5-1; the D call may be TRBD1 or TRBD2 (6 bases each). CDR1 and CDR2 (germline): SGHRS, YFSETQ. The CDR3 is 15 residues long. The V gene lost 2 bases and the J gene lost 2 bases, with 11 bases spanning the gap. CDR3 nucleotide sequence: TGCGCCAGCAGCTTTTCCGGGGGCCCCTACAATGAGCAGTTCTTC. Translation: CASSFSGGPYNEQFF.

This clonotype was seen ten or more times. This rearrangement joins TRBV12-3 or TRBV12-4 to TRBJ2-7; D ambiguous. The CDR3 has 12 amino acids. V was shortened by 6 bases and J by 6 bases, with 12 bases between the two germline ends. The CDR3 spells CASSPNRAEQYF. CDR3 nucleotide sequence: TGTGCCAGCAGCCCTAATCGGGCCGAGCAGTACTTC.

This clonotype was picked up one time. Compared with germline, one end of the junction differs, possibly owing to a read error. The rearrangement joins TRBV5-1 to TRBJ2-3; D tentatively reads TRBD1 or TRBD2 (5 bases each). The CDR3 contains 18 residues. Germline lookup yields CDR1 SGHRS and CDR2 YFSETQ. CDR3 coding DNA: TGTGCCAGCAGCTTGCGGCTAGCAGGGATAGCTAGCACAGATACGCAGTATTTT. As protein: CASSLRLAGIASTDTQYF.